This T cell receptor (beta chain) derives from a study of regulatory T cells in long-lasting Graves disease (dated by TCRdb to about 2021). Regarding the research as a whole: Persistent Graves' disease was defined as persistently positive TSH receptor autoantibodies together with antithyroid drug treatment for over 5 years. This study used TCR sequencing and RNA sequencing of peripheral blood to compare persistent Graves' disease patients against newly diagnosed Graves' disease patients. The study was registered as a clinical trial and conducted in China. A total of 33 samples underwent TCR sequencing, from some 13 patients with persistent Graves' disease and approximately 20 patients with newly diagnosed Graves' disease. On average, persistent Graves' disease patients in the clinical cohort had been on antithyroid drugs for approximately ten years.

The method behind the library was multiplex PCR. The instrument was an Illumina HiSeq 4000. TCR beta libraries were built with iRepertoire HTBI primers and Arm-PCR amplification of CDR3 regions. PCR products were gel purified before sequencing. In the paper's pipeline: A total of 62 TRBV and 14 TRBJ segments were identified across samples and were used for gene usage analysis of CDR3 amino acid clonotypes. COPE and FqMerger were used to merge filtered high-quality paired reads into contigs. BLAST was used to align contigs to IMGT TRBV, TRBD and TRBJ reference genes, with CDR3 defined following IMGT. Highly expanded clones were defined as clonotypes with a frequency above 0.1%. Shannon entropy served as the measure of repertoire diversity, while the Gini coefficient captured V-J evenness. Public clonotypes were defined as clonotypes shared by more than one individual. TCRdb trimmed public reads at Q25 via fastp, called clones via MiXCR and kept in-frame beta chains. Each CDR3 protein appears once, grouped with its most common genes and DNA. V and J calls and clone size were set by TCRdb, not the authors. This sample is represented by about 660,000 distinct CDR3 sequences; around 32% of them were singletons. Clones ranked in the top ten supply 40% to 50% of the sample.

The time point label corresponds to: persistent/refractory GD, antithyroid drugs over 5 years with positive TRAb. For both TCR sequencing and RNA sequencing, RNA was extracted from PBMCs using TRIzol. The diagnosis of Graves' disease followed American Thyroid Association guidelines. Patients were recruited from an endocrinology department in Xi'an, China. From each patient, around 9 milliliters of peripheral blood was collected into an EDTA anticoagulant tube. Ficoll Paque Plus density gradient separation was used to isolate PBMCs, and no additional T cell sorting was done. RNA quality was checked with an Agilent 2100 Bioanalyzer and agarose gel, and concentration with a NanoDrop 2000. Study-wide findings and limitations: Persistent patients shared more public clonotypes among themselves (over 2,500) than newly diagnosed patients did (over 950). The small sample size was acknowledged by the authors as a limitation that may reduce accuracy. Only peripheral blood was studied, because thyroid tissue, the primary lesion, was inaccessible. TRBV28, TRBJ1-2 and TRBJ2-5 were preferentially used in persistent disease, while TRBV20-1 and TRBJ2-1 were favored in newly diagnosed disease. Persistent Graves' disease patients showed lower TCR Shannon entropy and fewer highly expanded clones than newly diagnosed patients, suggesting clonal expansion. Only the TCR beta chain was sequenced and analyzed.

The CDR3 numbers 15 residues from cysteine through phenylalanine. Only the CDR3 region is kept as DNA, spanning 45 bases read in frame from base 1. Clipping removes 3 bases from V and 6 bases from J, with 9 as the unmatched junction base count. This clonotype was found many times. What this receptor recognizes is not known. Base qualities are not provided; no much larger clone lies one nucleotide away. This clonotype originated in a female donor with Graves disease. Sequenced material: peripheral blood mononuclear cells (PBMCs), taken when the disease was refractory, from a patient treated with antithyroid drugs. The rearranged segments are TRBV12-3 or TRBV12-4 and TRBJ1-2; 8 nucleotides in the junction match TRBD1. The sequenced DNA is TGTGCCAGCAGTTTTGTTCAGGGGGCGTCGAATGGCTACACCTTC. The encoded protein is CASSFVQGASNGYTF.